One sample yielded the 7 T cell receptor beta chains listed below, sequenced in a study of cytomegalovirus exposure and HLA in healthy donors. Researchers ran the PCR with 60 Vbeta and 13 Jbeta primers. The table came from immunoSEQ multiplex PCR; TCRdb's copy has only in-frame clones and leaves some out. The table lists 200,000 to 300,000 clones, roughly 82% of them singletons, with more than 5% in the top ten. The sequencing input was PBMCs. The receptors originated from a woman aged 40 to 50 in good health and CMV-seropositive.

The J gene is TRBJ1-2, the V gene TRBV4-3; D gene ambiguous. The V gene's germline CDR1 is LGHNA and CDR2 YSLEER. The V end lost 2 bases, the J end lost 3 bases, and 10 bases lay between the germline ends. The CDR3 sequence is 14 residues long. The CDR3 sequence is CASSQFGGDYGYTF. The CDR3 bases are TGCGCCAGCAGCCAATTCGGAGGAGACTATGGCTACACCTTC.

The chain couples TRBV19 to TRBJ1-5, with TRBD1 identical over 9 bases. CDR1 is LNHDA, CDR2 SQIVND, per germline (reference sequence). After removal of 7 bases from V and 7 bases from J, the junction contained 8 bases not matched to a gene. The CDR3 extends over 14 amino acids. In nucleotides, the CDR3 is TGTGCCAGTACCAACACAGGGGGCAGGCAGCCCCAGCATTTT. Translated, it gives CASTNTGGRQPQHF.

This chain links TRBV7-2 with TRBJ2-2; D gene unclear. The germline gives CDR1 SGHTA, CDR2 FQGNSA. Trimming pared 1 base from V and 4 bases from J, leaving 7 bases between. This CDR3 has 14 residues. The CDR3 DNA reads as TGTGCCAGCAGCTTAGGTCCGTTCACCGGGGAGCTGTTTTTT. This encodes CASSLGPFTGELFF.

The chain combines TRBV7-3 with TRBJ2-3; D not resolved. Trimming took off 5 bases at V and 4 bases at J, with 16 bases between the two ends. The CDR3 has 15 residues. Germline assignment: CDR1 SGHTA and CDR2 FQGTGA. The CDR3 loop is CASSLLSSRADTQYF. The CDR3 DNA is TGTGCCAGCAGCCTGCTGTCGTCCCGGGCAGATACGCAGTATTTT.

This chain connects TRBV6-5 to TRBJ1-1; perhaps TRBD1 as D (6 bases). CDR1 is MNHEY and CDR2 is SVGAGI in the germline V gene. The CDR3 is 13 residues long. V was clipped by 6 bases and J by 10 bases, with 18 bases between them. The CDR3 DNA reads as TGTGCCAGCAGAGGGGGTGCCTCCGGTATAGCTTTCTTT. The encoded protein is CASRGGASGIAFF.

The CDR3 DNA sequence: TGTGCCAGCAGCTCGCCCAAACAGACTAGCGGGAGTTCATATACGCAGTATTTT. Amino acids: CASSSPKQTSGSSYTQYF. The gene calls are TRBV7-6 and TRBJ2-3, with TRBD2 matching over 12 bases. This CDR3 is built from 18 residues. Losses at the gene ends were 4 bases for V and 7 bases for J; bases not matched to a gene: 15. Germline CDR1 is SGHVS and CDR2 is FNYEAQ.

The V call is TRBV4-2, the J call TRBJ1-3, with 7 positions matching TRBD1. V dropped 0 bases and J dropped 3; count of bases not matched to a gene: 2. Per germline, CDR1 LGHNA and CDR2 YNFKEQ. This CDR3 is built from 15 residues. CDR3 in DNA: TGTGCCAGCAGCCAAGAGCCAGGGGGTGGAAACACCATATATTTT. It codes for CASSQEPGGGNTIYF.